Listed below are T cell receptor beta chains from one sample, sequenced in a study of blood T cell repertoires in COVID-19. Generated by immunoSEQ multiplex PCR, the TCRdb table keeps only in-frame clones and is missing some. Of 250,000 to 300,000 clones in the sample, roughly 90% were seen once. Sequencing was done on a sample of PBMCs or T cells enriched from blood (not recorded which). The receptors derive from a woman in her thirties who had recovered from COVID-19. Both conserved end residues are part of each CDR3. The D gene is left open where the match is weak. A clone size is listed for some rows: how often the clone was seen (once, few, many), or a class if it is expanded.

>TRBV27|-|TRBD2|TRBJ2-1
TGTGCCAGCAGTGCCCTCGGCGGGGGCTACAATGAGCAGTTCTTC
CASSALGGGYNEQFF
>TRBV27|once|TRBD1|TRBJ1-5
TGTGCCAGCAGTTACACAAAAGGGGGCAACAGTAGCAATCAGCCCCAGCATTTT
CASSYTKGGNSSNQPQHF
>TRBV19|-|TRBD1|TRBJ1-5
TGTGCCAGTAGTAGACGTACCGGACAGGTACAACAGCCCCAGCATTTT
CASSRRTGQVQQPQHF
>TRBV6-5|-|-|TRBJ1-2
TGTGCCAGCAGCTTTAGCTATGGCTACACCTTC
CASSFSYGYTF
>TRBV29-1|-|-|TRBJ1-1
TGCAGCGTTGAATCGGACAGACCTGAAGCTTTCTTT
CSVESDRPEAFF
>TRBV3-1/TRBV3-2|-|-|TRBJ2-7
TGTGCCAGCAGCCATAGGGACACAATTTACGAGCAGTACTTC
CASSHRDTIYEQYF
>TRBV29-1|once|-|TRBJ2-3
TGCAGCGTTAAAGGTCTTGGAGCGCCCACAGATACGCAGTATTTT
CSVKGLGAPTDTQYF
>TRBV28|many|TRBD1|TRBJ2-1
TGTGCCAGCAGTTACCTAACAGGGGTCAATGAGCAGTTCTTC
CASSYLTGVNEQFF
>TRBV9|-|-|TRBJ2-3
TGTGCCAGCGGAGACGGTCGCACAGATACGCAGTATTTT
CASGDGRTDTQYF
>TRBV5-4|-|TRBD1|TRBJ2-1
TGTGCCAGCAGCTTGGCCGGGACAGGGGACCATGAGCAGTTCTTC
CASSLAGTGDHEQFF
>TRBV5-1|few|TRBD2|TRBJ2-1
TGCGCCAGCAGCCCGGAGAGGCGGGGGGCCTACAATGAGCAGTTCTTC
CASSPERRGAYNEQFF
>TRBV5-1|once|-|TRBJ2-7
TGCGCCAGCAGCTTAGGAGGGGAGCAGTACTTC
CASSLGGEQYF
>TRBV2|-|-|TRBJ2-7
TGTGCCAGCAGTGAACAGACAGTCTCCTACGAGCAGTACTTC
CASSEQTVSYEQYF
>TRBV13|-|TRBD1|TRBJ1-1
TGTGCCAGCAGCTATTCCCAGGGGGTGAACACTGAAGCTTTCTTT
CASSYSQGVNTEAFF
>TRBV7-2|-|TRBD2|TRBJ2-7
TGTGCCAGCACCCTCCTTAGCGGGGGCACCTACGAGCAGTACTTC
CASTLLSGGTYEQYF
>TRBV5-1|-|-|TRBJ2-5
TGCGCCAGCAGCCTCAGCGGCCACGCGGGGGAGACCCAGTACTTC
CASSLSGHAGETQYF
>TRBV5-5|once|-|TRBJ1-2
TGTGCCAGCAGCTTGAAGGCGGGTTTTCATGGCTACACCTTC
CASSLKAGFHGYTF
>TRBV2|-|TRBD2|TRBJ2-5
TGTGCCAGCAGGGAACTAGCGGGAGGCGTGAGGAAGACCCAGTACTTC
CASRELAGGVRKTQYF
>TRBV7-9|-|TRBD2|TRBJ2-3
TGTGCCAGCACCGCGGGGGGGGGCGTGGCAGATACGCAGTATTTT
CASTAGGGVADTQYF
>TRBV13|-|-|TRBJ1-2
TGTGCCAGCAGCTTAGTTGGGAGGGGAGGTCTCTATGGCTACACCTTC
CASSLVGRGGLYGYTF
>TRBV27|once|-|TRBJ2-4
TGTGCCAGCAGTTTGGGGAGCCCAAACATTCAGTACTTC
CASSLGSPNIQYF
>TRBV27|-|TRBD1|TRBJ1-6
TGTGCCAGCAGTTTAGGTCTCCAGGGGGCCAATTCACCCCTCCACTTT
CASSLGLQGANSPLHF
>TRBV7-3|-|-|TRBJ1-1
TGTGCCAGCAGCTTAGGCGGGGTTCGGTACGCTGAAGCTTTCTTT
CASSLGGVRYAEAFF
>TRBV2|-|TRBD2|TRBJ2-1
TGTGCCAGCAGGGGGAGCGGGGGGGCTAGCTCCTACAATGAGCAGTTCTTC
CASRGSGGASSYNEQFF
>TRBV7-2|-|-|TRBJ1-3
TGTGCCAGCAGCGCAAATCAGGGGTTGGGGGGAAACACCATATATTTT
CASSANQGLGGNTIYF
>TRBV7-9|-|TRBD2|TRBJ2-5
TGTGCCAGCAGCTTAGCGTCCCGGACTAGCGGGGGGCGGATAGAGACCCAGTACTTC
CASSLASRTSGGRIETQYF
>TRBV25-1|-|-|TRBJ2-4
TGTGCCAGCAGGGACAGAGCCAAAAACATTCAGTACTTC
CASRDRAKNIQYF
>TRBV9|-|TRBD1|TRBJ1-2
TGTGCGACAGGGAATAATAACTATGGCTACACCTTC
CATGNNNYGYTF
>TRBV5-4|-|TRBD1|TRBJ1-3
TGTGCCAGCAGCTTGGAGACAGGGCCCTCCGGACCGGGAAACACCATATATTTT
CASSLETGPSGPGNTIYF
>TRBV18|few|-|TRBJ2-3
TGTGCCAGCTCACCATCATCTAGGACAGATACGCAGTATTTT
CASSPSSRTDTQYF
>TRBV11-3|-|TRBD1|TRBJ2-7
TGTGCCAGCAGCTCCCTGACAGGGGGCGCGGGAGAGCAGTACTTC
CASSSLTGGAGEQYF
>TRBV3-1/TRBV3-2|-|TRBD1|TRBJ2-7
TGTGCCAGCAGCCAAGTCCCGGGACAGGGCTACGAGCAGTACTTC
CASSQVPGQGYEQYF
>TRBV10-3|-|TRBD2|TRBJ2-3
TGTGCCACCGGACTAGCGGGGGGTACAGATACGCAGTATTTT
CATGLAGGTDTQYF
>TRBV28|-|-|TRBJ1-1
TGTGCCAGCAGTTTTTGGGGGGGAGGACTGAACACTGAAGCTTTCTTT
CASSFWGGGLNTEAFF
>TRBV7-7|-|-|TRBJ2-1
TGTGCTAGCAGCTTAAGGGGGGGCCGATACAATGAGCAGTTCTTC
CASSLRGGRYNEQFF
>TRBV28|-|-|TRBJ1-1
TGTGCCAGCAGGGGAGGGGTGGGGACTGAAGCTTTCTTT
CASRGGVGTEAFF
>TRBV11-2|-|TRBD2|TRBJ2-3
TGTGCCAGCAGCTCCCTTAGGTGGGGGGGGAGCACAGATACGCAGTATTTT
CASSSLRWGGSTDTQYF
>TRBV7-6|-|TRBD2|TRBJ2-5
TGTGCCAGCAGCTTAGAACGTAGCGGGCGGGAGACCCAGTACTTC
CASSLERSGRETQYF
>TRBV15|-|TRBD1|TRBJ1-5
TGTGCCACCAGCAGGGGGGACAGCCACAATCAGCCCCAGCATTTT
CATSRGDSHNQPQHF
>TRBV24-1|few|-|TRBJ1-2
TGTGCCACCAGTGAATCCTGGGGGGGCAATGGCTACACCTTC
CATSESWGGNGYTF
>TRBV14|-|TRBD1|TRBJ1-2
TGTGCCAGCAGCCCGACAGGGAACTATGGCTACACCTTC
CASSPTGNYGYTF
>TRBV24-1|-|-|TRBJ2-5
TGTGCCACCAGTGACGTAGGGGTGCAGAACGGGGAGACCCAGTACTTC
CATSDVGVQNGETQYF
>TRBV6-4|-|-|TRBJ2-6
TGTGCCAGCAGTTTTACAGGGACGGGGGCCAACGTCCTGACTTTC
CASSFTGTGANVLTF
>TRBV14|-|TRBD1|TRBJ1-2
TGTGCCAGCAGCCACGGGACAGGGCGAGGGGGCTACACCTTC
CASSHGTGRGGYTF
>TRBV7-3|-|-|TRBJ1-1
TGTGCCAGCAGCTTAAGCCACAGGGTCACTGAAGCTTTCTTT
CASSLSHRVTEAFF